One sample yielded the 15 T cell receptor beta chains listed below, sequenced in a study of blood T cell repertoires in COVID-19. Repertoires were generated with immunoSEQ multiplex PCR, while TCRdb's copy carries only in-frame clones and drops some. The sample has about 240,000 clones, about 80% seen once. Sequenced material: PBMCs or T cells enriched from blood (not recorded which). These receptors were taken from a woman aged 40 to 49 who had been exposed to COVID-19.

The rearrangement links TRBV28 to TRBJ1-1, with D maybe TRBD1 (6 bases). Trimming removed 5 bases at V and 3 bases at J, with 22 bases between. The CDR3 is made up of 17 amino acids. Per germline, CDR1 MDHEN and CDR2 SYDVKM. In nucleotides, the CDR3 is TGTGCCAGCAGTGGCCCCCACAGGGTTGGAATCTACACTGAAGCTTTCTTT. Protein product: CASSGPHRVGIYTEAFF.

The CDR3, as DNA: TGTGCCAGTAATAGACAGGGGGGGAATGAGCAGTTCTTC. Translated: CASNRQGGNEQFF. This chain links TRBV19 with TRBJ2-1; 9 bases match TRBD1. Germline loops: CDR1 LNHDA, CDR2 SQIVND (reference sequence). CDR3 length equals 13 residues. J lost 7 bases, V lost 7 bases, and 5 bases had no gene match.

The rearrangement joins TRBV3-1 (or the pseudogene TRBV3-2) to TRBJ2-3; 8 positions match TRBD1. V shed 2 bases and J 1 base; nucleotides not matched to a gene: 2. Germline CDR1 LGHDT, CDR2 YNNKEL (reference sequence). This CDR3 contains 15 residues. CDR3 sequence (DNA): TGTGCCAGCAGCCAACCGGGACAGGGCACAGATACGCAGTATTTT. Translating gives CASSQPGQGTDTQYF.

V is TRBV12-5 and J is TRBJ2-5, with 7 bases aligning to TRBD1. J gave up 3 bases and V 3 bases, and 4 bases lay outside the gene matches. Per the germline V gene, CDR1 is LGHNT and CDR2 is FRNRAP. The CDR3 is 14 amino acids. This chain's CDR3 is CASGFGTVEETQYF. In nucleotides, the CDR3 is TGTGCTAGTGGTTTTGGGACAGTTGAAGAGACCCAGTACTTC.

This clone appeared once. The chain is built from TRBV19 and TRBJ1-4, with D possibly matching TRBD1 (5 bases). V lost 9 bases to trimming and J lost 8 bases, with 19 bases between them. Germline V gene data show CDR1 as LNHDA and CDR2 as SQIVND (reference sequence). The CDR3 is 14 residues long. The CDR3 DNA reads as TGTGCCAGGATGAACCGGGTGTGGGGCGAAAAACTGTTTTTT. Residues: CARMNRVWGEKLFF.

This clone occurred a few times. V usage is TRBV6-5 and J usage is TRBJ2-7, with 7 bases matching TRBD1. The CDR3 is 13 amino acids. V was pared by 4 bases and J by 3 bases, with 3 bases of the junction left unmatched. Germline V gene data show CDR1 as MNHEY and CDR2 as SVGAGI. The CDR3 protein is CASSSGQLYEQYF. The CDR3 DNA sequence: TGTGCCAGCAGTTCGGGACAGCTCTACGAGCAGTACTTC.

The chain links TRBV28 to TRBJ2-7; 9 bases fit TRBD1. There are 14 residues in the CDR3. Germline V gene data show CDR1 as MDHEN and CDR2 as SYDVKM. V gave up 5 bases and J gave up 3 bases; unmatched junction bases: 5. The CDR3 loop reads CASSRDRGVYEQYF. In DNA, the CDR3 is TGTGCCAGCAGTAGAGACAGGGGGGTCTACGAGCAGTACTTC.

The chain uses TRBV7-9 and TRBJ1-5; no firm D call. The CDR3 sequence is 17 residues long. In germline, CDR1 is SEHNR, CDR2 FQNEAQ (reference sequence). V was trimmed by 4 bases and J by 2 bases, leaving 18 bases between them. CDR3 DNA sequence: TGTGCCAGCAGCTCTGTAACGCCGGACGGGGGCAATCAGCCCCAGCATTTT. Its protein is CASSSVTPDGGNQPQHF. Full variable domain (missing parts from reference TRBV7-9 and TRBJ1-5): DTGVSQNPRHKITKRGQNVTFRCDPISEHNRLYWYRQTLGQGPEFLTYFQNEAQLEKSRLLSDRFSAERPKGSFSTLEIQRTEQGDSAMYLCASSSVTPDGGNQPQHFGDGTRLSIL.

The rearrangement uses TRBV27 and TRBJ2-5; D is unclear. Trimming took off 6 bases at V and 5 bases at J, with 13 bases between the two ends. The CDR3 is made up of 13 amino acids. The germline gives CDR1 MNHEY, CDR2 SMNVEV (reference sequence). The CDR3 loop is CASRAFVLETQYF. Here the CDR3 DNA reads TGTGCCAGCAGGGCCTTCGTCCTGGAGACCCAGTACTTC.

The chain recombines TRBV29-1 with TRBJ2-7, with D unclear. The germline V gene has CDR1 SQVTM and CDR2 ANQGSEA. The CDR3 runs to 12 residues. V lost 2 bases, J lost 6 bases, and 11 bases lay in between. The CDR3 DNA follows: TGCAGCGTTGAAACCCCGGGTGGCGAGCAGTACTTC. Translating it yields CSVETPGGEQYF.

The chain recombines TRBV24-1 with TRBJ2-1; 11 bases are shared with TRBD1. This CDR3 has 16 amino acids. Per germline, CDR1 KGHDR and CDR2 SFDVKD. After removal of 7 bases from V and 7 bases from J, the junction contained 11 bases not matched to a gene. CDR3 DNA sequence: TGTGCCACCAGCCCCCGCAAGGGACAGGGGGGAAATGAGCAGTTCTTC. Its protein product is CATSPRKGQGGNEQFF.

V usage is TRBV7-9 and J usage is TRBJ1-1; D is ambiguous. Trimming left V 0 bases short and J 7 bases short, with 3 bases between. Germline V gene sequence: CDR1 SEHNR, CDR2 FQNEAQ (reference sequence). This CDR3 spans 11 amino acids. Here the CDR3 reads CASSLANEAFF. CDR3 sequence (DNA): TGTGCCAGCAGCTTAGCCAATGAAGCTTTCTTT.

The gene calls are TRBV9 and TRBJ1-2; 9 bases agree with TRBD1. The germline CDR1 and CDR2 sequences are SGDLS and YYNGEE. The CDR3 runs to 14 residues. The trim removed 3 bases at V and 2 bases at J, leaving 2 bases unmatched. The CDR3 DNA reads TGTGCCAGCAGCGCGGGACAGGGAAACTATGGCTACACCTTC. Translation: CASSAGQGNYGYTF.

The V and J genes are TRBV9 and TRBJ2-3; 10 bases line up with TRBD2. The CDR3 is 16 amino acids. Germline CDR1 and CDR2: SGDLS and YYNGEE. The V gene end was trimmed by 3 bases and the J gene end by 4 bases; junction bases not matched to a gene: 8. CDR3 sequence (DNA): TGTGCCAGCAGCGAATCAGCGGGGGGGGCCTCAGATACGCAGTATTTT. Its protein is CASSESAGGASDTQYF.

The rearrangement uses TRBV6-6 and TRBJ2-2, with 7 bases lining up with TRBD2. The V segment lost 2 bases and the J segment 6 bases; nucleotides outside the gene matches: 9. Germline lookup yields CDR1 MNHNY and CDR2 SVGAGI (reference sequence). The CDR3 is 16 residues long. CDR3 sequence reads: CASSYSGTIGPGELFF. The CDR3 bases are TGTGCCAGCAGTTACAGCGGGACCATTGGTCCCGGGGAGCTGTTTTTT.